Presented here are 13 T cell receptor beta chains from one specimen sequenced in a study of PD-L1 blockade in urothelial cancer. Profiling relied on immunoSEQ multiplex PCR, and the TCRdb table lists in-frame clones only, not all of them. The table has almost 30,000 clones, around 87% seen once. Sample: PBMCs, taken around atezolizumab (anti-PD-L1) treatment. Receptors originate from a man between 50 and 59 years old with urothelial cancer.

This clone was seen once. V and J are TRBV13 and TRBJ2-5, with a tentative D call TRBD1 (6 bases). This CDR3 is built from 14 residues. V shed 3 bases and J shed 1 base, with 9 bases lying between them. CDR1 is PRHDT and CDR2 is FYEKMQ in the germline V gene (reference sequence). The CDR3 here is CASSFGRGQETQYF. DNA of the CDR3: TGTGCCAGCAGCTTTGGCAGGGGCCAAGAGACCCAGTACTTC. Complete variable domain (other parts from reference TRBV13 and TRBJ2-5): AAGVIQSPRHLIKEKRETATLKCYPIPRHDTVYWYQQGPGQDPQFLISFYEKMQSDKGSIPDRFSAQQFSDYHSELNMSSLELGDSALYFCASSFGRGQETQYFGPGTRLLVL.

The chain couples TRBV9 to TRBJ2-2; 8 nucleotides line up with TRBD1. CDR1 and CDR2 from the germline V gene are SGDLS and YYNGEE. CDR3 length: 15 residues. The trim removed 2 bases at V and 4 bases at J, leaving 4 bases unmatched. DNA of the CDR3: TGTGCCAGCAGCGTCCTCCAGGGGGCCACCGGGGAGCTGTTTTTT. Its protein product is CASSVLQGATGELFF.

The V call is TRBV29-1, the J call TRBJ1-5; D ambiguous. This CDR3 has 12 residues. The germline CDR1 and CDR2 sequences are SQVTM and ANQGSEA. Trimming cost V 7 bases and J 2 bases, with 9 bases left between them. The CDR3 coding sequence is TGCAGCGGCCGGGAGGGCAATCAGCCCCAGCATTTT. It specifies CSGREGNQPQHF.

The chain has TRBV27 and TRBJ2-2; maybe TRBD2 (5 bases). Trimming pared 6 bases from V and 1 base from J, leaving 15 bases between. The CDR3 runs to 16 residues. Per germline, CDR1 MNHEY and CDR2 SMNVEV (reference sequence). CDR3 DNA: TGTGCCAGCAGGCCCGGACTGATGAAGAACACCGGGGAGCTGTTTTTT. Its protein product is CASRPGLMKNTGELFF.

V usage is TRBV2 and J usage is TRBJ2-6; perhaps TRBD1 as D (6 bases). The CDR3 spans 16 residues. Trimming shortened V by 8 bases and J by 0 bases, and 14 bases separated the two germline ends. Per the germline V gene, CDR1 is SNHLY and CDR2 is FYNNEI. CDR3 in DNA: TGTGCCAGCTCAATAGGACAGTTCTCTGGGGCCAACGTCCTGACTTTC. Translation gives CASSIGQFSGANVLTF.

This clone was recorded once. The chain couples TRBV19 to TRBJ2-7, with 8 bases identical to TRBD1. This CDR3 is built from 14 residues. V lost 3 bases, J lost 5 bases, and 6 bases stayed unmatched. Germline loops: CDR1 LNHDA, CDR2 SQIVND (reference sequence). The CDR3 is CASSISGGSDEQYF. The CDR3 coding sequence is TGTGCCAGTAGTATCTCAGGGGGCAGCGACGAGCAGTACTTC. Using reference TRBV19 and TRBJ2-7 for the parts outside the CDR3, the full variable domain is DGGITQSPKYLFRKEGQNVTLSCEQNLNHDAMYWYRQDPGQGLRLIYYSQIVNDFQKGDIAEGYSVSREKKESFPLTVTSAQKNPTAFYLCASSISGGSDEQYFGPGTRLTVT.

There are a few counts of this clone. The gene calls are TRBV5-4 and TRBJ1-6; D ambiguous. Trimming removed 0 bases at V and 5 bases at J, with 9 bases between. The CDR3 consists of 15 residues. CDR1 and CDR2 (germline): SGHNT, YYREEE (reference sequence). This chain's CDR3 is CASSLGGVDNSPLHF. The CDR3 nucleotides read TGTGCCAGCAGCTTGGGGGGAGTCGATAATTCACCCCTCCACTTT.

This clone was picked up a small number of times. The chain employs TRBV7-3 and TRBJ2-2; a weak D match, TRBD2 (5 bases). Germline V gives CDR1 SGHTA, CDR2 FQGTGA. The V end was cut by 5 bases, the J end by 0 bases, with 10 bases between. The length of the CDR3 is 15 residues. The CDR3 spells CASSPGLANTGELFF. The CDR3 DNA follows: TGTGCCAGCAGCCCTGGACTGGCGAACACCGGGGAGCTGTTTTTT. The variable domain in full, completed from reference TRBV7-3 and TRBJ2-2, reads GAGVSQTPSNKVTEKGKYVELRCDPISGHTALYWYRQSLGQGPEFLIYFQGTGAADDSGLPNDRFFAVRPEGSVSTLKIQRTERGDSAVYLCASSPGLANTGELFFGEGSRLTVL.

The sample holds one count of this clone. The rearrangement links TRBV21-1 to TRBJ2-3; the table's TRBD1 call for D was not verified on the DNA. TRBV21-1 represents a pseudogene. The length of the CDR3 is 17 residues. The CDR3 bases are TGTGCCAGCAGCCGAATGGGCCCCCGGCTGAGTGCAGATACGCAGTATTTT. This sequence encodes CASSRMGPRLSADTQYF.

The chain employs TRBV7-2 and TRBJ1-2; TRBD1 is a possible D gene (5 bases). CDR3 length equals 13 residues. Germline CDR1 SGHTA, CDR2 FQGNSA. V lost 2 bases to trimming and J lost 8 bases, with 12 bases between them. CDR3 DNA: TGTGCCAGCAGCTTAATAGGGGTGGAGGGCTACACCTTC. It yields the protein CASSLIGVEGYTF.

The CDR3 here is CASSPQNLDRGSYEQYF. The CDR3 DNA reads TGTGCCAGCTCACCACAGAATTTGGACAGGGGGTCCTACGAGCAGTACTTC. The chain joins TRBV18 to TRBJ2-7; 10 nucleotides agree with TRBD1. V lost 1 base to trimming and J lost 1 base; unmatched junction nucleotides: 7. CDR1 is KGHSH and CDR2 is LQKENI in the germline V gene. This CDR3 has 17 amino acids.

The rearrangement links TRBV10-1 to TRBJ1-3; D may be TRBD1 (5 bases). This CDR3 has 13 amino acids. The germline gives CDR1 WNHNN, CDR2 SYGVQD (reference sequence). V shed 6 bases and J shed 0 bases, with 6 bases lying between them. CDR3 coding DNA: TGCGCCAGCAGGGACAACTCTGGAAACACCATATATTTT. It yields the protein CASRDNSGNTIYF.

The V gene is TRBV6-5, the J gene TRBJ2-3, with 7 bases identical to TRBD2. J gave up 0 bases and V 6 bases, and 6 bases lay outside the gene matches. The CDR3 runs to 15 residues. CDR1 MNHEY and CDR2 SVGAGI come from the germline V gene. CDR3 sequence: CASRPLAVSTDTQYF. For the CDR3, the DNA is TGTGCCAGCAGACCCCTAGCGGTTAGCACAGATACGCAGTATTTT.